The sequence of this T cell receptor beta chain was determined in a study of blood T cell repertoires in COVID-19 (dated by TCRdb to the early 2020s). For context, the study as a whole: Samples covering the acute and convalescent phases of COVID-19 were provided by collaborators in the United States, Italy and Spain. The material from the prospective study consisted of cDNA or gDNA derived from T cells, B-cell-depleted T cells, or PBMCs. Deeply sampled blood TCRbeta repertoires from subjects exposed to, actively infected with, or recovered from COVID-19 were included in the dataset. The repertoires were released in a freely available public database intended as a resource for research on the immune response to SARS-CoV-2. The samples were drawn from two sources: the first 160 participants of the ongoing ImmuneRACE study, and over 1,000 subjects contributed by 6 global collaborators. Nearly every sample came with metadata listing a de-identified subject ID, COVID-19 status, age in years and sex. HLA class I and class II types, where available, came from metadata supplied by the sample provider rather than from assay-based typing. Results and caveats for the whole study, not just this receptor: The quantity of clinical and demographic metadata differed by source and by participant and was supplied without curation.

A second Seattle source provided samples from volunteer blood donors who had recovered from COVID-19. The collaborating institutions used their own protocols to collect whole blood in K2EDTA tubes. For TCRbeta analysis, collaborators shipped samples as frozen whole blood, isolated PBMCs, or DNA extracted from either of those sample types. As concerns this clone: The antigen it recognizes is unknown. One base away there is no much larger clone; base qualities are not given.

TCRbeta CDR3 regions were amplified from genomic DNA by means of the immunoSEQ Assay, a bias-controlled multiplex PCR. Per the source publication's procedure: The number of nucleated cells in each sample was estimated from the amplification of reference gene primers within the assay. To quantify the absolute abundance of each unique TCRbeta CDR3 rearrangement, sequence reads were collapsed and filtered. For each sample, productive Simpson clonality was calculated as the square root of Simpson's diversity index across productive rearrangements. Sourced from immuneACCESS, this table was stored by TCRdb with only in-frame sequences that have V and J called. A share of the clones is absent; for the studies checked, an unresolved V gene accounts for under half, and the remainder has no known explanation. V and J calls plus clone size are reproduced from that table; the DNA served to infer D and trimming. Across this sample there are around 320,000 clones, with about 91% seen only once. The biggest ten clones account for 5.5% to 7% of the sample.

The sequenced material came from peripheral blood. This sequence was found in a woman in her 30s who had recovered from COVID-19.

The encoded CDR3 is CASSQEPLSGQFF. In nucleotides, the sequence is TGTGCCAGCAGCCAAGAGCCACTCAGCGGGCAGTTCTTC. Recombination joined TRBV3-1 (or the pseudogene TRBV3-2) with TRBJ2-1; TRBD2 might be the D gene, on 5 matching bases. Based on the germline V gene (reference sequence), the CDR1 and CDR2 sequences are LGHDT and YNNKEL. Including the terminal cysteine and phenylalanine, the CDR3 comprises 13 residues. The entry retains the CDR3 DNA only, 39 bases that are in frame from base 1. V is cut by 0 bases and J by 12 bases, and the space between the germline ends is 12 bases.